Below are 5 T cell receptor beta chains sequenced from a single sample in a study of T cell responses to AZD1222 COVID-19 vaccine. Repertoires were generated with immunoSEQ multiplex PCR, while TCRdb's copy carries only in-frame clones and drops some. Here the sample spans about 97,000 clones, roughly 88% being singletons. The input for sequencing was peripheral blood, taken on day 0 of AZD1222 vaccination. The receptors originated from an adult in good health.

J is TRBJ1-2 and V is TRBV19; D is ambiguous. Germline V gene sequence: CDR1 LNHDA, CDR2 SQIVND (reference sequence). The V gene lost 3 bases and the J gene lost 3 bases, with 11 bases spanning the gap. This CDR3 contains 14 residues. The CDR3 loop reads CASSMPLGYYGYTF. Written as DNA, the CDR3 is TGTGCCAGTAGTATGCCTCTAGGGTACTATGGCTACACCTTC.

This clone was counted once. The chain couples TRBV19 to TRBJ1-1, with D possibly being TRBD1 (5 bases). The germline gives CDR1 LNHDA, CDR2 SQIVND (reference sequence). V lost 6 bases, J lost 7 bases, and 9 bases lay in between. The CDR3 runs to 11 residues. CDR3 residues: CASSLGGEAFF. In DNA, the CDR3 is TGTGCCAGTAGCCTGGGGGGTGAAGCTTTCTTT. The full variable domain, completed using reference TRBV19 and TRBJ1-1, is DGGITQSPKYLFRKEGQNVTLSCEQNLNHDAMYWYRQDPGQGLRLIYYSQIVNDFQKGDIAEGYSVSREKKESFPLTVTSAQKNPTAFYLCASSLGGEAFFGQGTRLTVV.

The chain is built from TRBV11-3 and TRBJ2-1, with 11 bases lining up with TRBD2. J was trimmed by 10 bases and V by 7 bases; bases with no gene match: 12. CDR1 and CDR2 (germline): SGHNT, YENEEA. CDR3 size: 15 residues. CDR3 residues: CASTILSGGAREQFF. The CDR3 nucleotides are TGTGCCAGCACCATTCTTAGCGGGGGGGCCCGAGAGCAGTTCTTC.

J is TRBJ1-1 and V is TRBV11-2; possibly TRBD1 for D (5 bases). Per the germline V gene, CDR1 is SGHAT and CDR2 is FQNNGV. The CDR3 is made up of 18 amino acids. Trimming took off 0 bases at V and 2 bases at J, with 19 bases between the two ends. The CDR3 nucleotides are TGTGCCAGCAGCTTAGATCGAGTCGTTGGGGGGTTCAACACTGAAGCTTTCTTT. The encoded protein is CASSLDRVVGGFNTEAFF.

The CDR3 protein is CASSVWGTSYNSPLHF. In DNA, the CDR3 is TGTGCCAGCAGCGTGTGGGGGACCTCCTATAATTCACCCCTCCACTTT. This chain uses TRBV7-9 with TRBJ1-6, with a tentative D call TRBD1 (5 bases). Germline assignment: CDR1 SEHNR and CDR2 FQNEAQ (reference sequence). This CDR3 spans 16 amino acids. Trimming pared 5 bases from V and 0 bases from J, leaving 11 bases between.